The clone carrying this TCR beta chain appeared many times. The target antigen is unknown. This sample is drawn from a study of CD8 T cells in ankylosing spondylitis. Germline CDR1 and CDR2: SGHTA and FQGNSA. V was shortened by 4 bases and J by 3 bases, with 9 bases between the two germline ends. CDR3 length equals 13 residues. TCRdb used MiXCR to reprocess the 5' RACE reads, holding one entry per CDR3 protein. Of some 840,000 distinct CDR3 sequences listed, about 12% are singletons. Study-wide results and caveats: One TCR beta motif, made up of about 8 highly homologous variants, appeared characteristic of ankylosing spondylitis blood.

The sequence came from a male donor with ankylosing spondylitis. What was sequenced was blood, either unsorted or a sorted T cell fraction (not recorded which). This sequence joins TRBV7-2 and TRBJ1-1, with a possible D match to TRBD1 (5 bases). The chain's CDR3 is CASSSGTYTEAFF. In DNA form, the CDR3 reads TGTGCCAGCAGCTCCGGGACTTACACTGAAGCTTTCTTT.